What follows are 31 T cell receptor beta chains derived from one specimen sequenced in a study of blood T cell repertoires in COVID-19. Here immunoSEQ multiplex PCR was the method, and the copy in TCRdb shows in-frame clones only, minus some. This sample carries 190,000 or so clones, 70% to 85% of them seen once, and the ten largest clones take 9.8%. The source material was peripheral blood. The receptors shown here come from a woman older than 75 with acute or convalescent COVID-19.

V gene TRBV9 combines with J gene TRBJ1-2; D not resolved. CDR1 is SGDLS and CDR2 is YYNGEE in the germline V gene. The V gene lost 0 bases and the J gene lost 4 bases, with 13 bases spanning the gap. The CDR3 covers 15 residues. The DNA of the CDR3 is TGTGCCAGCAGCGTAGGGTCCGGAGGTCTCTATGGCTACACCTTC. This sequence encodes CASSVGSGGLYGYTF.

V gene TRBV7-2 combines with J gene TRBJ2-2; the D is unclear. V gave up 5 bases and J gave up 2 bases, with 9 bases separating them. Germline lookup yields CDR1 SGHTA and CDR2 FQGNSA. The CDR3 runs 14 residues. CDR3: CASSPTPNTGELFF. DNA for the CDR3: TGTGCCAGCAGCCCAACACCTAACACCGGGGAGCTGTTTTTT.

This chain joins TRBV4-3 and TRBJ1-2; D remains ambiguous. V lost 0 bases to trimming and J lost 8 bases, with 16 bases between them. This CDR3 comprises 15 residues. Germline V gene data show CDR1 as LGHNA and CDR2 as YSLEER. The CDR3 spells CASSQDWVSKEGYTF. CDR3 DNA sequence: TGCGCCAGCAGCCAAGATTGGGTCTCCAAGGAGGGCTACACCTTC.

This chain connects TRBV27 to TRBJ1-5, with TRBD1 matching over 9 bases. The CDR3 is 16 residues long. V lost 5 bases to trimming and J lost 3 bases; unmatched junction nucleotides: 8. CDR1 and CDR2 from the germline V gene are MNHEY and SMNVEV (reference sequence). This chain's CDR3 is CASSAMGQGNNQPQHF. The CDR3 DNA sequence: TGTGCCAGCAGTGCCATGGGACAGGGTAACAATCAGCCCCAGCATTTT.

The J gene is TRBJ1-1, the V gene TRBV5-1; D call uncertain. The CDR3 is 13 amino acids. Looked up from germline, CDR1 is SGHRS and CDR2 is YFSETQ. Trimming removed 2 bases at V and 5 bases at J, with 10 bases between. Here the CDR3 DNA reads TGCGCCAGCAGCTTAGAGGGATGGACTGAAGCTTTCTTT. Protein: CASSLEGWTEAFF. The complete variable domain, with remaining parts taken from reference TRBV5-1 and TRBJ1-1, reads KAGVTQTPRYLIKTRGQQVTLSCSPISGHRSVSWYQQTPGQGLQFLFEYFSETQRNKGNFPGRFSGRQFSNSRSEMNVSTLELGDSALYLCASSLEGWTEAFFGQGTRLTVV.

The genes are TRBV5-5 and TRBJ2-2, with 8 bases aligning to TRBD1. The trim removed 4 bases at V and 3 bases at J, leaving 11 bases unmatched. The CDR3 has 17 residues. Germline values: CDR1 SGHKS, CDR2 YYEKEE (reference sequence). This chain's CDR3 is CASSKLDRVRDTGELFF. The CDR3, as DNA: TGTGCCAGCAGCAAACTGGACAGGGTTCGAGACACCGGGGAGCTGTTTTTT. Looking up the rest from reference TRBV5-5 and TRBJ2-2 gives the full variable domain: DAGVTQSPTHLIKTRGQQVTLRCSPISGHKSVSWYQQVLGQGPQFIFQYYEKEERGRGNFPDRFSARQFPNYSSELNVNALLLGDSALYLCASSKLDRVRDTGELFFGEGSRLTVL.

This clone was detected ten times or more. Compared with germline, one end of the junction differs, possibly owing to a read error. V usage is TRBV7-9 and J usage is TRBJ2-5; perhaps TRBD2 as D (5 bases). The CDR3 has 12 residues. Per the germline V gene, CDR1 is SEHNR and CDR2 is FQNEAQ (reference sequence). The CDR3 protein is CASSLASETQYF. For the CDR3, the DNA is TGTGCCAGCAGCCTAGCCTCAGAGACCCAGTACTTC.

The J gene is TRBJ2-1, the V gene TRBV19; 7 bases are a match to TRBD1. Germline V gives CDR1 LNHDA, CDR2 SQIVND (reference sequence). The CDR3 sequence is 13 residues long. V dropped 5 bases and J dropped 6; count of bases not matched to a gene: 4. CDR3 loop: CASSVDRSNEQFF. The CDR3 region has the DNA TGTGCCAGTAGTGTGGACAGGAGCAATGAGCAGTTCTTC.

CDR3 in amino acids: CASSLAGENYGYTF. Here the CDR3 DNA reads TGTGCCAGCAGTCTAGCTGGTGAGAACTATGGCTACACCTTC. The chain carries TRBV6-6 and TRBJ1-2; D remains unclear. V dropped 5 bases and J dropped 2 bases, with 12 bases sitting between them. Germline CDR1 is MNHNY and CDR2 is SVGAGI (reference sequence). CDR3 size: 14 residues.

The chain is built from TRBV21-1 and TRBJ2-3; TRBD1, the D gene given by the table, was not confirmed from the DNA. TRBV21-1 is marked as a pseudogene. CDR3 length equals 18 residues. The chain's CDR3 is CASSPRPTQETSTDTQYF. Written as DNA, the CDR3 is TGTGCCAGCAGCCCAAGACCCACCCAGGAAACTAGCACAGATACGCAGTATTTT.

A remark on this clone: The same CDR3 also results from other DNA sequences found in this sample. This chain links TRBV7-2 with TRBJ2-5; D is ambiguous. The CDR3 totals 13 residues. Trimming left V 3 bases short and J 4 bases short, with 9 bases between. Per the germline V gene, CDR1 is SGHTA and CDR2 is FQGNSA. CDR3 in amino acids: CASSFGLGETQYF. CDR3 sequence (DNA): TGTGCCAGCAGCTTCGGGTTGGGAGAGACCCAGTACTTC.

The chain couples TRBV2 to TRBJ2-7, with 8 bases identical to TRBD2. V shed 6 bases, J shed 6 bases, and the junction held 7 bases outside the gene matches. The CDR3 runs 13 residues. From germline, CDR1 is SNHLY and CDR2 FYNNEI. CDR3 bases: TGTGCCAGCAGAGCGGGAGTCTTAGGCGAGCAGTACTTC. This sequence encodes CASRAGVLGEQYF. The full variable domain, rest sourced from reference TRBV2 and TRBJ2-7, is EPEVTQTPSHQVTQMGQEVILRCVPISNHLYFYWYRQILGQKVEFLVSFYNNEISEKSEIFDDQFSVERPDGSNFTLKIRSTKLEDSAMYFCASRAGVLGEQYFGPGTRLTVT.

The chain recombines TRBV3-1 (or the pseudogene TRBV3-2) with TRBJ1-2, with D possibly TRBD1 on 6 matching bases. CDR1 is LGHDT, CDR2 YNNKEL, per germline (reference sequence). This CDR3 has 13 amino acids. V lost 5 bases and J lost 2, with 9 bases in between. CDR3 in DNA: TGTGCCAGCAGCTTTCAGGGGAACTATGGCTACACCTTC. Translated: CASSFQGNYGYTF.

This clone was counted once. V gene TRBV30 combines with J gene TRBJ2-7; TRBD2 aligns across 16 bases. After removal of 0 bases from V and 0 bases from J, the junction contained 5 bases not matched to a gene. Germline CDR1 GTSNPN, CDR2 SVGIG (reference sequence). The CDR3 length is 18 residues. This chain's CDR3 is CAWSVGTSGRGSSYEQYF. The DNA of the CDR3 is TGTGCCTGGAGTGTTGGGACTAGCGGGAGGGGAAGCTCCTACGAGCAGTACTTC.

The chain joins TRBV9 to TRBJ2-7, with TRBD2 matching 11 bases. Per the germline V gene, CDR1 is SGDLS and CDR2 is YYNGEE. J lost 4 bases, V lost 4 bases, and 1 base had no gene match. The CDR3 has 13 amino acids. Here the CDR3 DNA reads TGTGCCAGCAGCATAGCGGGAGGGTACGAGCAGTACTTC. Protein: CASSIAGGYEQYF.

V and J are TRBV2 and TRBJ2-7; maybe TRBD2 (5 bases). Trimming cost V 5 bases and J 2 bases, with 13 bases left between them. Germline V gene sequence: CDR1 SNHLY, CDR2 FYNNEI. The CDR3 sequence is 14 residues long. The CDR3 loop is CASSPRTGTYEQYF. The DNA of the CDR3 is TGTGCCAGCAGTCCCCGGACTGGGACCTACGAGCAGTACTTC.

This clone was counted a single time. The rearrangement uses TRBV9 and TRBJ1-4, with unresolved D. Germline-derived CDR1 and CDR2 are SGDLS and YYNGEE. V dropped 0 bases and J dropped 2 bases, with 8 bases sitting between them. CDR3 length equals 15 residues. The CDR3 loop reads CASSVATRTNEKLFF. The DNA for the CDR3 is TGTGCCAGCAGCGTAGCTACCCGGACTAATGAAAAACTGTTTTTT.

CDR3 protein: CASQTSGGPSTQYF. DNA of the CDR3: TGTGCCAGCCAAACTAGCGGGGGGCCGTCTACGCAGTATTTT. The rearrangement uses TRBV25-1 and TRBJ2-3; 12 bases fit TRBD2. CDR1 is MGHDK, CDR2 SYGVNS, per germline. This CDR3 region has 14 residues. The V gene end was trimmed by 8 bases and the J gene end by 8 bases; junction bases not matched to a gene: 8.

V and J are TRBV9 and TRBJ2-7; D possibly corresponds to TRBD1 (5 bases). V lost 0 bases and J lost 4, with 14 bases in between. CDR1 is SGDLS, CDR2 YYNGEE, per germline. This CDR3 is built from 15 residues. The CDR3 region has the DNA TGTGCCAGCAGCGTAGCTCAGGGATCCTTTTACGAGCAGTACTTC. As protein: CASSVAQGSFYEQYF. Based on the CDR3 plus reference TRBV9 and TRBJ2-7, the full variable domain is DSGVTQTPKHLITATGQRVTLRCSPRSGDLSVYWYQQSLDQGLQFLIQYYNGEERAKGNILERFSAQQFPDLHSELNLSSLELGDSALYFCASSVAQGSFYEQYFGPGTRLTVT.

V gene TRBV20-1 combines with J gene TRBJ1-3; no firm D call. Germline-derived CDR1 and CDR2 are DFQATT and SNEGSKA (reference sequence). V lost 3 bases and J lost 0, with 3 bases in between. The CDR3 spans 12 residues. CDR3 DNA: TGCAGTGCTAGTCGCTCTGGAAACACCATATATTTT. Translating gives CSASRSGNTIYF.

This chain connects TRBV3-1 (or the pseudogene TRBV3-2) to TRBJ2-7, with D perhaps TRBD2 (5 bases). The V end was cut by 4 bases, the J end by 5 bases, with 12 bases between. The CDR3 is 13 amino acids. Germline assignment: CDR1 LGHDT and CDR2 YNNKEL (reference sequence). The CDR3 sequence: CASSLSRGNEQYF. The CDR3 coding sequence is TGTGCCAGCAGCCTTAGTCGGGGTAACGAGCAGTACTTC.

The V call is TRBV6-1, the J call TRBJ2-2; TRBD1 aligns across 8 bases. CDR1 and CDR2 from the germline V gene are MNHNS and SASEGT. This CDR3 has 17 residues. J was trimmed by 5 bases and V by 4 bases; bases with no gene match: 12. The CDR3 loop is CASSGRQGPVGTGELFF. The DNA of the CDR3 is TGTGCCAGCAGTGGGCGACAGGGGCCCGTGGGGACCGGGGAGCTGTTTTTT.

This clone was counted only a few times. The V and J genes are TRBV10-3 and TRBJ1-1; D is possibly TRBD1 (6 bases). The length of the CDR3 is 13 residues. The germline V gene encodes CDR1 ENHRY and CDR2 SYGVKD. The V end was cut by 8 bases, the J end by 4 bases, with 14 bases between. The CDR3 region has the DNA TGTGCCATCCTGGCACAGGGCCTCACTGAAGCTTTCTTT. This sequence encodes CAILAQGLTEAFF.

This clone has at least ten counts. The gene calls are TRBV5-8 and TRBJ2-1; 12 bases are shared with TRBD2. Per germline, CDR1 SGHTS and CDR2 YDEGEE. J gave up 10 bases and V 5 bases, and 19 bases lay outside the gene matches. The CDR3 loop spans 18 amino acids. The CDR3: CASSYAGRGTSGRREQFF. The CDR3 DNA follows: TGTGCCAGCAGTTACGCGGGGAGGGGTACTAGCGGGAGGCGCGAGCAGTTCTTC.

This chain links TRBV30 with TRBJ2-1, with D perhaps TRBD1 (5 bases). V was trimmed by 1 base and J by 6 bases, leaving 10 bases between them. The germline gives CDR1 GTSNPN, CDR2 SVGIG (reference sequence). The CDR3 length is 13 residues. CDR3 protein: CAWSAGFSNEQFF. CDR3 coding DNA: TGTGCCTGGAGTGCAGGGTTCAGCAATGAGCAGTTCTTC.

The chain joins TRBV5-4 to TRBJ2-2; TRBD1 matches 11 bases. This CDR3 contains 16 residues. The germline CDR1 and CDR2 sequences are SGHNT and YYREEE (reference sequence). J gave up 3 bases and V 3 bases, and 4 bases lay outside the gene matches. Here the CDR3 DNA reads TGTGCCAGCAGCTCAGCGGGACAGGGGGACACCGGGGAGCTGTTTTTT. It is translated as CASSSAGQGDTGELFF. Together with reference TRBV5-4 and TRBJ2-2, the CDR3 gives the full variable domain: ETGVTQSPTHLIKTRGQQVTLRCSSQSGHNTVSWYQQALGQGPQFIFQYYREEENGRGNFPPRFSGLQFPNYSSELNVNALELDDSALYLCASSSAGQGDTGELFFGEGSRLTVL.

This sequence joins TRBV4-3 and TRBJ2-3; D ambiguous. Trimming removed 0 bases at V and 1 base at J, with 17 bases between. The CDR3 runs to 18 residues. Germline V gives CDR1 LGHNA, CDR2 YSLEER. The CDR3 DNA follows: TGCGCCAGCAGCCAAGACTGGGCCGGCTCTGCCGGCACAGATACGCAGTATTTT. Amino acid sequence: CASSQDWAGSAGTDTQYF.

J is TRBJ1-1 and V is TRBV6-1, with D tentatively TRBD1 (5 bases). Per germline, CDR1 MNHNS and CDR2 SASEGT. With 6 bases removed from V and 1 base from J, the gap between germline ends came to 12 bases. The CDR3 has 14 amino acids. Written as DNA, the CDR3 is TGTGCCAGCAGCCGGGGAGGGGCGAACACTGAAGCTTTCTTT. It translates to CASSRGGANTEAFF.

This clone was seen just once. This chain uses TRBV10-3 with TRBJ1-1; D gene ambiguous. Per germline, CDR1 ENHRY and CDR2 SYGVKD. The V gene lost 3 bases and the J gene lost 2 bases, with 7 bases spanning the gap. The CDR3 is made up of 13 amino acids. The CDR3 here is CAISDRSNTEAFF. CDR3 sequence (DNA): TGTGCCATCAGTGACAGGTCCAACACTGAAGCTTTCTTT.

The chain employs TRBV3-1 (or the pseudogene TRBV3-2) and TRBJ2-7, with D uncertain. Germline lookup yields CDR1 LGHDT and CDR2 YNNKEL (reference sequence). Trimming pared 0 bases from V and 0 bases from J, leaving 12 bases between. The CDR3 runs to 16 residues. The DNA of the CDR3 is TGTGCCAGCAGCCAAGAGGGCAGGCCGAGCTCCTACGAGCAGTACTTC. This gives the protein CASSQEGRPSSYEQYF.

The J gene is TRBJ2-3, the V gene TRBV3-1 (or the pseudogene TRBV3-2); TRBD2 matches at 12 bases. V lost 4 bases and J lost 7; bases outside the gene matches: 9. Germline V gene data show CDR1 as LGHDT and CDR2 as YNNKEL (reference sequence). This CDR3 region has 16 residues. DNA for the CDR3: TGTGCCAGCAGCCGAGCTAGCGGGAGGGCCGTAAATACGCAGTATTTT. Amino acids: CASSRASGRAVNTQYF.